What follows describes a single T cell receptor (beta chain). The antigen is not known. This sample is drawn from a study of cytomegalovirus exposure and HLA in healthy donors. Study results and caveats: Analyses of presence and absence presupposed an approximately uniform sequencing depth across donors. Excluded were some V segments that proved indistinguishable, including TRBV6-2 and TRBV6-3.

CDR1 and CDR2 from the germline V gene are SGDLS and YYNGEE. V dropped 0 bases and J dropped 0 bases, with 11 bases sitting between them. The CDR3 has 16 residues. Donors likely had unrecorded immune exposures despite being nominally healthy when sampled. 13 Jbeta primers and 60 Vbeta primers were used for the PCR. Profiling relied on immunoSEQ multiplex PCR, and the TCRdb table lists in-frame clones only, not all of them. The sample table sets out roughly 77,000 clones. The gene calls are TRBV9 and TRBJ2-3; a weak D match, TRBD2 (7 bases). Sequenced material: PBMCs. This receptor was taken from a female donor in good health and CMV-seropositive. This CDR3 is CASSVGGGVSTDTQYF. The CDR3 region has the DNA TGTGCCAGCAGCGTAGGGGGGGGCGTGAGCACAGATACGCAGTATTTT.